Reported below is one TCR beta chain. Its antigen target is currently unknown. No clone much larger than this one lies a single base away; base qualities are absent. From each donor, a single peripheral blood sample of about 116 mL on average was drawn into heparinised tubes. A BD FACSAria II and a panel including CD45RO, CCR7, CD25, CD127, CD95 and CD27 were used to sort naive, central memory, regulatory and stem cell-like memory CD4+ T cells. Purity was above 98% for every sorted population. Right away, PBMCs were isolated by Lymphoprep density gradient centrifugation and were stained directly, with no culture step. So that batch effects would be minimized, each experiment stained and sorted samples in pairs, pairing one healthy donor with one patient. The sample comes from a study of beta chain features in type 1 diabetes (dated by TCRdb to 2017 to 2018). About the investigation overall: No differences in mean age, gender distribution, total cell number or subset yield were found between patients and healthy donors. A total of 85 million to 140 million sorted cells were examined across all samples, and the number of cells per subset was strongly correlated with RNA yield. The study compared TCRB repertoires of sorted circulating CD4+ T cell subsets between recently diagnosed type 1 diabetes patients and matched healthy donors. Regulatory and stem cell-like memory subsets were obtained from only 8 patients and roughly eight healthy donors, while naive and central memory subsets were obtained from all 30 or so donors.

Trimming takes 5 bases off V and 2 bases off J; junction bases not matched to a gene: 1. Its CDR3 holds 14 amino acids, cysteine through phenylalanine. Just the 42-base CDR3 DNA is kept, in frame starting at base 1. CDR1 MNHEY and CDR2 SVGAGI were looked up in the germline V gene. Points the paper makes about the study in general: In all four CD4+ subsets, TCRB CDR3 length was moderately but significantly shorter in type 1 diabetes patients. Naive, central memory and regulatory TCRB repertoires appeared to be more similar among patients than among healthy donors. Shorter templates might have been favored by PCR, but patient and control samples were amplified and corrected together, so both groups would have been affected equally by any skew. Because cDNA was sequenced instead of genomic DNA, highly expressing activated cells could be over-represented, though the groups showed no difference in activation or CD3 levels. Only small numbers of individuals were included in the HLA sub-analyses, which left unresolved whether HLA type had any influence on TCRB rearrangement. At VDJ recombination sites, type 1 diabetes patients had fewer insertions and more deleted nucleotides, which implies abnormalities in thymic rearrangement.

The entire isolated RNA was reverse transcribed using the High Capacity cDNA Reverse Transcription Kit, and thus expressed TCRB transcripts were sequenced. Deep immunoSEQ sequencing was applied to naive, central memory and regulatory T cell samples, giving an average of roughly 3.5 million total reads per sample. Sorted cells were lysed in RLT buffer and RNA was extracted with DNase-treated RNeasy Micro or Mini kits, depending on cell number. Each cell subset was processed on its own to prevent cross-contamination, while patient and healthy donor samples were processed together. The immunoSEQ multiplex PCR was used to amplify TCRB sequences from cDNA, yielding 87-bp fragments that span the CDR3 region. Amplicons were sequenced on the Illumina HiSeq platform. On the authors' methods: Synthetic template baselines were used to correct PCR bias computationally, reads within Hamming distance 2 were collapsed together, and singletons that could not be merged were discarded. Reads were aligned to IMGT to assign V, D and J genes, CDR3 length, and insertions or deletions at six rearrangement sites. Within each subset, clonotype counts were normalized to the number of sorted cells before true diversity and Gini coefficients were calculated with the tcR R package. The overlap coefficient, calculated on TCRB nucleotide sequences, was used to quantify repertoire sharing. This immuneACCESS table, as held by TCRdb, lists in-frame sequences with V and J called but not all clones. Of the missing ones, under half trace to an unresolved V gene in checked studies; the others have no known cause. V and J calls and clone size are copied from that table; D and trimming were computed from the DNA. The sample table lists approximately 37,000 clones, roughly 64% of them with a count of one. 2% to 2.5% of the sample comes from the top ten.

The sequencing sample was made of Tregs from blood. Reading the label with the study, this specimen's cell subset or site is: regulatory CD4+ T cells. The receptor chain draws on TRBV6-5 and TRBJ2-7, with 12 middle bases fitting TRBD2. The clonotype was recovered from a woman aged 25 to 39 in good health. In nucleotides, the sequence is TGTGCCAGCAGTCTAGCGGGAGGGGCCTACGAGCAGTACTTC. Its product reads: CASSLAGGAYEQYF.